The next 25 T cell receptor beta chains were all read from a single sample in a study of identical twins. From the 5' RACE reads, TCRdb called clonotypes with MiXCR, one entry per CDR3 protein. This sample has roughly 230,000 distinct CDR3 sequences; around 8.3% occur once, and the top ten carry 2.5% to 3.5%. These data were also reused for a study on yellow fever vaccine responses in identical twins.

Sequenced: CD8+ T cells sorted from blood. The receptor set was obtained from a woman younger than 35 in good health.

To note about this clonotype: This may come from a read error, since a much larger clone is one base off. The chain employs TRBV10-3 and TRBJ2-1; tentatively, D is TRBD2 (5 bases). The CDR3 spans 17 residues. Germline CDR1 is ENHRY and CDR2 is SYGVKD. CDR3 protein: CAISESIERISYNKQFF. As DNA, the CDR3 is TGTGCCATCAGTGAAAGTATAGAGCGGATCTCCTACAATAAGCAGTTCTTC.

The sample holds a few counts of this clonotype. The V gene is TRBV5-1, the J gene TRBJ2-7; D remains unclear. Germline V gene lookup returns CDR1 SGHRS and CDR2 YFSETQ. Trimming left V 0 bases short and J 7 bases short, with 8 bases between. This CDR3 comprises 12 residues. The CDR3 sequence: CASSLGSREQYF. CDR3 DNA sequence: TGCGCCAGCAGCTTGGGGAGTCGGGAGCAGTACTTC.

This clonotype was counted only a few times. This chain connects TRBV28 to TRBJ2-7, with D perhaps matching TRBD2 (5 bases). Germline V lookup: CDR1 MDHEN, CDR2 SYDVKM. The CDR3 has 18 residues. Trimming took 7 bases from V and 3 from J, leaving 28 bases between them. The CDR3 protein is CASIQPRAPRPCGYEQYF. In DNA form, the CDR3 reads TGTGCCAGCATCCAACCGCGGGCCCCCCGACCCTGCGGCTACGAGCAGTACTTC.

The CDR3 sequence: CASTSGVAGVDTQYF. Written as DNA, the CDR3 is TGTGCCAGCACCTCGGGCGTAGCGGGAGTTGATACGCAGTATTTT. The rearrangement uses TRBV9 and TRBJ2-3, with 9 bases aligning to TRBD2. The V gene end was trimmed by 6 bases and the J gene end by 6 bases; junction bases not matched to a gene: 11. The CDR3 is made up of 15 amino acids. Looked up from germline, CDR1 is SGDLS and CDR2 is YYNGEE.

This clonotype has more than one count but fewer than ten. The chain combines TRBV29-1 with TRBJ2-7; possibly TRBD1 or TRBD2 for D (5 bases each). Per the germline V gene, CDR1 is SQVTM and CDR2 is ANQGSEA. This CDR3 is built from 11 residues. V was cut by 4 bases and J by 4 bases, with 8 bases left in between. The CDR3 loop reads CSVGWGYEQYF. As DNA, the CDR3 is TGCAGCGTTGGCTGGGGGTACGAGCAGTACTTC.

Ten or more counts support this clonotype. The genes are TRBV7-2 and TRBJ2-7; tentative D call: TRBD1 (5 bases). Between the trimmed V and J ends, which lost 8 bases and 4 bases, there was a span of 15 bases. The CDR3 totals 13 residues. The germline gives CDR1 SGHTA, CDR2 FQGNSA. The CDR3 region is CASVDGPGYEQYF. As DNA, the CDR3 is TGTGCCAGCGTTGATGGCCCAGGGTACGAGCAGTACTTC.

This clonotype was seen at least ten times. V gene TRBV12-3 or TRBV12-4 combines with J gene TRBJ2-1; 11 positions agree with TRBD1. The length of the CDR3 is 14 residues. With 8 bases clipped from V and 2 bases from J, the junction kept 2 bases outside the gene matches. CDR3 nucleotide sequence: TGTGCCAGCCGGGGACAGGGGGCCTACAATGAGCAGTTCTTC. It yields the protein CASRGQGAYNEQFF.

This clonotype was found many times. V and J are TRBV12-3 or TRBV12-4 and TRBJ2-5; D is ambiguous. V gave up 5 bases and J gave up 4 bases, with 14 bases separating them. The CDR3 is made up of 14 amino acids. CDR3 protein: CASSTRTVGETQYF. The CDR3 DNA reads TGTGCCAGCAGTACGCGGACGGTGGGAGAGACCCAGTACTTC.

This clonotype was detected many times. This sequence joins TRBV20-1 and TRBJ2-7; the D gene is possibly TRBD1 (6 bases). Deletions cut 5 bases from V and 3 bases from J, with 14 bases between. The CDR3 has 13 amino acids. The V gene's germline CDR1 is DFQATT and CDR2 SNEGSKA (reference sequence). The CDR3 reads CSAPWDTYYEQYF. The DNA for the CDR3 is TGCAGTGCTCCTTGGGACACCTACTACGAGCAGTACTTC.

The chain recombines TRBV15 with TRBJ2-2, with a possible D match to TRBD1 (5 bases). CDR1 is LNHNV, CDR2 YYDKDF, per germline (reference sequence). The CDR3 has 15 amino acids. V dropped 3 bases and J dropped 1 base, with 9 bases sitting between them. DNA of the CDR3: TGTGCCACCAGCAGTCGGCAGGGGAACACCGGGGAGCTGTTTTTT. This encodes CATSSRQGNTGELFF.

This clonotype was counted between two and nine times. The J gene is TRBJ2-3, the V gene TRBV11-2; 9 bases align to TRBD1. Unmatched junction bases numbered 7, after V lost 4 bases and J lost 8 bases. CDR3 length equals 14 residues. CDR1 and CDR2 (germline): SGHAT, FQNNGV. The CDR3 DNA follows: TGTGCCAGCAGCTCCACAGGGGGCAGTGGTACGCAGTATTTT. It specifies CASSSTGGSGTQYF.

This clonotype has a count of ten or more. This chain connects TRBV4-1 to TRBJ2-7; D is perhaps TRBD2 (6 bases). This CDR3 spans 15 amino acids. Trimming left V 6 bases short and J 2 bases short, with 17 bases between. CDR1 is MGHRA, CDR2 YSYEKL, per germline. Written as DNA, the CDR3 is TGCGCCAGCAGTTCCCCTAGCGCCCTAGCCTACGAGCAGTACTTC. It yields the protein CASSSPSALAYEQYF.

This clonotype has just a few counts. V gene TRBV28 combines with J gene TRBJ2-1; 7 positions agree with TRBD2. Germline loops: CDR1 MDHEN, CDR2 SYDVKM. The CDR3 length is 17 residues. V shed 5 bases and J 0 bases; nucleotides not matched to a gene: 10. The CDR3 nucleotides are TGTGCCAGCAGTCCCGTAGCGGGTTGGAGCTCCTACAATGAGCAGTTCTTC. Translated: CASSPVAGWSSYNEQFF.

In this sample, this clonotype turned up many times. This sequence joins TRBV29-1 and TRBJ1-4; 7 bases are a match to TRBD1. V was clipped by 1 base and J by 8 bases; unmatched bases: 7. The CDR3 extends over 14 amino acids. Looked up from germline, CDR1 is SQVTM and CDR2 is ANQGSEA. The CDR3 loop is CSVEAWTGSEKLFF. The CDR3 bases are TGCAGCGTTGAAGCCTGGACAGGTTCCGAAAAACTGTTTTTT.

This chain links TRBV7-9 with TRBJ2-3, with 7 nucleotides matching TRBD1. The CDR3 has 16 amino acids. Germline V gives CDR1 SEHNR, CDR2 FQNEAQ (reference sequence). With 5 bases clipped from V and 6 bases from J, the junction kept 14 bases outside the gene matches. The CDR3 nucleotides are TGTGCCAGCAGCCTACTTGACAGGGTCCCATTTGATACGCAGTATTTT. Residues: CASSLLDRVPFDTQYF.

The sample holds a few counts of this clonotype. CDR3 region: CASSQITTREAFF. The CDR3 bases are TGCGCCAGCAGCCAGATAACAACGAGGGAAGCTTTCTTT. The chain has TRBV4-1 and TRBJ1-1; no clear D. V lost 3 bases and J 8 bases, leaving 13 bases between the germline ends. Germline assignment: CDR1 MGHRA and CDR2 YSYEKL. The CDR3 loop spans 13 amino acids.

This clonotype was picked up a small number of times. The chain has TRBV3-1 and TRBJ2-3; no clear D gene. The germline V gene encodes CDR1 LGHDT and CDR2 YNNKEL (reference sequence). The CDR3 covers 16 residues. The V end lost 0 bases, the J end lost 2 bases, and 12 bases lay between the germline ends. Here the CDR3 reads CASSQDQSFHTDTQYF. Written as DNA, the CDR3 is TGTGCCAGCAGCCAAGATCAGTCCTTCCACACAGATACGCAGTATTTT.

This clonotype has a handful of counts. The chain uses TRBV7-9 and TRBJ2-7; 8 nucleotides align to TRBD1. Germline CDR1 SEHNR, CDR2 FQNEAQ (reference sequence). This CDR3 is built from 14 residues. CDR3 nucleotide sequence: TGTGGTTGTGGAGGGCCAGGGGGCCGGGACGAGCAGTACTTC. Its protein product is CGCGGPGGRDEQYF.

A remark on this clonotype: A clone one base away is much larger, so this may be a read error. J is TRBJ2-7 and V is TRBV29-1; 9 bases map to TRBD1. Germline V gene data show CDR1 as SQVTM and CDR2 as ANQGSEA. The trim removed 5 bases at V and 1 base at J, leaving 3 bases unmatched. This CDR3 spans 13 amino acids. CDR3: CSVRTGVSYEQYF. CDR3 bases: TGCAGCGTTCGGACAGGGGTGTCCTACGAGCAGTACTTC.

The chain joins TRBV5-6 to TRBJ1-2, with D perhaps matching TRBD1 (5 bases). The V gene's germline CDR1 is SGHDT and CDR2 YYEEEE. The CDR3 sequence is 13 residues long. Trimming left V 7 bases short and J 2 bases short, with 12 bases between. The CDR3 sequence: CASRSWGNYGYTF. CDR3 DNA: TGTGCCAGCCGGTCGTGGGGGAACTATGGCTACACCTTC.

The CDR3: CASSLGGGGFDYEQYF. As DNA, the CDR3 is TGCGCCAGCAGCTTGGGGGGAGGGGGTTTTGACTACGAGCAGTACTTC. V usage is TRBV5-1 and J usage is TRBJ2-7; perhaps TRBD2 as D (7 bases). CDR3 length: 16 residues. The V gene's germline CDR1 is SGHRS and CDR2 YFSETQ. Trimming removed 0 bases at V and 3 bases at J, with 16 bases between.

The V call is TRBV7-9, the J call TRBJ2-7; 9 bases agree with TRBD2. This CDR3 has 15 residues. J gave up 3 bases and V 4 bases, and 7 bases lay outside the gene matches. Germline CDR1 and CDR2: SEHNR and FQNEAQ (reference sequence). The CDR3 loop is CASSSAGTSFYEQYF. The CDR3 nucleotides read TGTGCCAGCAGCTCGGCCGGGACTAGCTTCTACGAGCAGTACTTC.

This clonotype has at least ten counts. The chain couples TRBV12-3 or TRBV12-4 to TRBJ2-1, with 9 bases aligning to TRBD1. V gave up 6 bases and J gave up 5 bases; unmatched junction bases: 11. The CDR3 is 16 amino acids. CDR3 sequence reads: CASSLWGQGIDNEQFF. As DNA, the CDR3 is TGTGCCAGCAGCCTGTGGGGACAGGGAATAGACAATGAGCAGTTCTTC.

This sequence joins TRBV6-1 and TRBJ2-3; 9 nucleotides line up with TRBD1. The CDR3 is 14 residues long. The germline CDR1 and CDR2 sequences are MNHNS and SASEGT. With 3 bases clipped from V and 6 bases from J, the junction kept 4 bases outside the gene matches. The CDR3 DNA is TGTGCCAGCAGTGAGGACAGGGGCTGGGATACGCAGTATTTT. Translated, it gives CASSEDRGWDTQYF.

This clonotype was detected only a few times. The CDR3 DNA reads TGTGCCAGCAGTTACTTCGGAACGAACACTGAAGCTTTCTTT. It codes for CASSYFGTNTEAFF. The V call is TRBV6-5, the J call TRBJ1-1, with D uncertain. V gave up 1 base and J gave up 1 base, with 7 bases separating them. The CDR3 spans 14 residues. CDR1 is MNHEY and CDR2 is SVGAGI in the germline V gene.